This T cell receptor (beta chain) was found in a study of blood T cell repertoires in COVID-19. In the study overall: Acute and convalescent COVID-19 samples came from the United States, Italy and Spain. Nucleic acid was either cDNA or gDNA, and it came from T cells, B-cell-depleted T cells, or PBMCs.

The CDR3 totals 14 residues. The germline V and J ends were trimmed by 3 bases and 1 base, with 9 bases remaining between them. Germline CDR1 reads DFQATT; CDR2 reads SNEGSKA (reference sequence). Patients of the Seattle cohort, enrolled during active infection, were followed longitudinally. As originally analysed: Estimated nucleated cell counts came from reference gene primer amplification. Profiling relied on immunoSEQ multiplex PCR, and the TCRdb table lists in-frame clones only, not all of them. The V and J calls and clone size are taken from that table; D and trimming were inferred from the DNA. The sample yields under 550,000 clones, approximately 90% seen once.

This TCR derives from a young man with COVID-19, enrolled during active disease. The chain joins TRBV20-1 to TRBJ2-2, with a tentative D call TRBD1 (5 bases). Specimen: peripheral blood. The CDR3, as DNA: TGCAGTGCTAGTCCGGACAAGAACACCGGGGAGCTGTTTTTT. This sequence encodes CSASPDKNTGELFF.